One sample yielded the 10 T cell receptor beta chains listed below, sequenced in a study of T cells in Graves' hyperthyroidism and ophthalmopathy. TCR beta CDR3 sequences were amplified from RNA transcripts. Carried out on the TCR CDR3, a first-round RT-PCR used the HTBI primer set. From the multiplex PCR reads, TCRdb called clonotypes with MiXCR, one entry per CDR3 protein. The sample contains around 720,000 distinct CDR3 sequences, under 45% of which appear only once. Material: blood. All receptors derive from a woman aged 35 to 49 with Graves' hyperthyroidism.

Points on this clonotype: One end of the junction does not line up with germline, which may come from a read error. J is TRBJ1-2 and V is TRBV7-2, with 10 bases aligning to TRBD1. The CDR3 sequence is 15 residues long. Per germline, CDR1 SGHTA and CDR2 FQGNSA. CDR3: CASSSDRGRADGYTF. As DNA, the CDR3 is TGCGCCAGCAGCAGCGACAGGGGGCGGGCAGATGGCTACACCTTC.

At least ten counts were recorded for this clonotype. The V call is TRBV7-2, the J call TRBJ2-7; no reliable D call. This CDR3 is built from 13 residues. Per the germline V gene, CDR1 is SGHTA and CDR2 is FQGNSA. Trimming shortened V by 2 bases and J by 2 bases, and 7 bases separated the two germline ends. The CDR3 DNA sequence: TGTGCCAGCAGCTTATCTGAGCCCTACGAGCAGTACTTC. It translates to CASSLSEPYEQYF.

V usage is TRBV10-3 and J usage is TRBJ2-7; possibly TRBD2 for D (6 bases). Per germline, CDR1 ENHRY and CDR2 SYGVKD. V dropped 3 bases and J dropped 5 bases, with 11 bases sitting between them. The CDR3 length is 13 residues. The CDR3 DNA reads as TGTGCCATCAGTGAAGGAGGGATGAACGAGCAGTACTTC. Protein sequence: CAISEGGMNEQYF.

With regard to this clonotype: One junction end disagrees with the germline gene, perhaps due to a read error. V usage is TRBV24-1 and J usage is TRBJ1-2; TRBD1 might be the D (6 bases). The germline CDR1 and CDR2 sequences are KGHDR and SFDVKD. The CDR3 consists of 15 residues. The CDR3 region is CASSYPGAGVYGSTF. In DNA form, the CDR3 reads TGTGCCAGCAGTTACCCCGGGGCAGGGGTTTATGGCTCCACCTTC.

CDR3 DNA: TGTGCCAGCAGCATCAGGGGGGGCACCGGGGAGCTGTTTTTT. As protein: CASSIRGGTGELFF. V usage is TRBV7-9 and J usage is TRBJ2-2, with D perhaps being TRBD1 or TRBD2 (7 bases each). There are 14 residues in the CDR3. V dropped 5 bases and J dropped 4 bases, with 11 bases sitting between them. Germline V CDR1 and CDR2: SEHNR, FQNEAQ (reference sequence).

V usage is TRBV11-2 and J usage is TRBJ2-5; 14 positions match TRBD2. Germline V gene data show CDR1 as SGHAT and CDR2 as FQNNGV. Trimming cost V 5 bases and J 5 bases; bases outside gene matches: 10. The CDR3 length is 17 residues. The CDR3 loop reads CASSQRLAGGPGETQYF. The CDR3 nucleotides are TGTGCCAGCAGCCAACGACTAGCGGGAGGGCCGGGGGAGACCCAGTACTTC.

The rearrangement uses TRBV6-5 and TRBJ1-3; no clear D gene. The V gene's germline CDR1 is MNHEY and CDR2 SVGAGI. V was clipped by 7 bases and J by 0 bases, with 10 bases between them. The CDR3 runs 14 residues. CDR3 bases: TGTGCCAGCACCGGTCGATCCTCTGGAAACACCATATATTTT. This encodes CASTGRSSGNTIYF.

CDR3 bases: TGTGCCAGTAGTCGGGGTACAGGGGGTATATACCCTGGCTACACCTTC. Translation: CASSRGTGGIYPGYTF. The gene calls are TRBV19 and TRBJ1-2, with 8 bases lining up with TRBD1. Germline V gene sequence: CDR1 LNHDA, CDR2 SQIVND (reference sequence). J was trimmed by 7 bases and V by 5 bases; bases with no gene match: 15. The CDR3 consists of 16 residues. The full variable domain, with the rest looked up from reference TRBV19 and TRBJ1-2, is DGGITQSPKYLFRKEGQNVTLSCEQNLNHDAMYWYRQDPGQGLRLIYYSQIVNDFQKGDIAEGYSVSREKKESFPLTVTSAQKNPTAFYLCASSRGTGGIYPGYTFGSGTRLTVV.

This clonotype was recorded at least ten times. The chain recombines TRBV10-3 with TRBJ1-2; D perhaps matches TRBD1 (5 bases). This CDR3 has 15 residues. V was shortened by 7 bases and J by 1 base, with 16 bases between the two germline ends. CDR1 and CDR2 (germline): ENHRY, SYGVKD. The CDR3 sequence: CAITRGDSLNYGYTF. DNA of the CDR3: TGTGCCATCACTCGAGGGGATTCTCTTAACTATGGCTACACCTTC.

Worth noting for this clonotype: A much larger clone lies a single base off, so this may be a read error. The chain has TRBV7-9 and TRBJ1-1; D unresolved. Germline V gene data show CDR1 as SEHNR and CDR2 as FQNEAQ (reference sequence). CDR3 length: 14 amino acids. The CDR3 DNA follows: TGTGCCAGCAGCTTAGGGTTCGGGAACGCTGAAGCTTTCTTT. Translated, it gives CASSLGFGNAEAFF.